The rows below give T cell receptor beta chains drawn from one sample of a study of breast tumors, draining lymph nodes, adjacent tissues. MiXCR, applied by TCRdb to the multiplex PCR reads, yields one record per CDR3 protein. The sample gives some 140,000 distinct CDR3 sequences, about 22% of which show up once; roughly 2.7% is in the top ten. The sample consisted of axillary lymph node tissue. The receptors shown here come from a female donor with breast cancer. Some clones in this sample may be carry-over from other donors' samples. Both conserved end residues are trimmed from each CDR3. The order of the fields is V gene, J gene, CDR3 length, CDR3 protein.

v_call: TRBV12-3/TRBV12-4
j_call: TRBJ1-6
cdr3_length: 12
cdr3_aa: ASSLPGSNSPLH

v_call: TRBV12-3/TRBV12-4
j_call: TRBJ2-3
cdr3_length: 11
cdr3_aa: ASSGGPSDTQY

v_call: TRBV6-2/TRBV6-3
j_call: TRBJ2-3
cdr3_length: 13
cdr3_aa: ASSPQGASTDTQY

v_call: TRBV9
j_call: TRBJ2-7
cdr3_length: 13
cdr3_aa: ASSVKGTGVGEQY

v_call: TRBV18
j_call: TRBJ1-4
cdr3_length: 13
cdr3_aa: ASSLDRAGNEKLY

v_call: TRBV5-4
j_call: TRBJ1-6
cdr3_length: 14
cdr3_aa: ASSFGEWNLNSPLH

v_call: TRBV4-1
j_call: TRBJ1-4
cdr3_length: 13
cdr3_aa: TSSLQGNQNEKLF

v_call: TRBV20-1
j_call: TRBJ2-3
cdr3_length: 13
cdr3_aa: SARGEAGAGGTQY

v_call: TRBV10-2
j_call: TRBJ2-5
cdr3_length: 12
cdr3_aa: ASSESRGRETQY

v_call: TRBV5-8
j_call: TRBJ2-7
cdr3_length: 9
cdr3_aa: ASRLANEQY

v_call: TRBV19
j_call: TRBJ2-1
cdr3_length: 14
cdr3_aa: ASRRRGTSGGNEQF

v_call: TRBV24-1
j_call: TRBJ2-5
cdr3_length: 9
cdr3_aa: ATGEDETQY

v_call: TRBV18
j_call: TRBJ1-6
cdr3_length: 12
cdr3_aa: ASSRDRDNSPLH

v_call: TRBV19
j_call: TRBJ2-1
cdr3_length: 14
cdr3_aa: ASSILALAEYNEQF

v_call: TRBV2
j_call: TRBJ1-4
cdr3_length: 10
cdr3_aa: ASKGGNEKLF

v_call: TRBV20-1
j_call: TRBJ2-7
cdr3_length: 19
cdr3_aa: SARGRKRDSSMPTCNDEQY

v_call: TRBV7-2
j_call: TRBJ2-7
cdr3_length: 14
cdr3_aa: ASSLLAGEPLEEQY

v_call: TRBV10-3
j_call: TRBJ2-1
cdr3_length: 13
cdr3_aa: AISEFGRHYNEQF

v_call: TRBV24-1
j_call: TRBJ2-5
cdr3_length: 14
cdr3_aa: ATSDRTSGKQETQY

v_call: TRBV30
j_call: TRBJ2-3
cdr3_length: 13
cdr3_aa: AWRPGQGAGGTQY

v_call: TRBV2
j_call: TRBJ1-6
cdr3_length: 13
cdr3_aa: ASSGAGQGASPLH

v_call: TRBV18
j_call: TRBJ2-7
cdr3_length: 14
cdr3_aa: ASSPTTGLAGYEQY

v_call: TRBV9
j_call: TRBJ2-7
cdr3_length: 13
cdr3_aa: ASSVGSGGENEQY

v_call: TRBV28
j_call: TRBJ1-2
cdr3_length: 11
cdr3_aa: ASSLRQTYGYT

v_call: TRBV20-1
j_call: TRBJ2-1
cdr3_length: 10
cdr3_aa: SARDRKHEQF

v_call: TRBV10-3
j_call: TRBJ2-1
cdr3_length: 13
cdr3_aa: AISVSGSSYNEQF

v_call: TRBV6-2/TRBV6-3
j_call: TRBJ2-5
cdr3_length: 10
cdr3_aa: ASSPSSETQY

v_call: TRBV27
j_call: TRBJ1-4
cdr3_length: 10
cdr3_aa: ASSFPGGKLF

v_call: TRBV4-2
j_call: TRBJ1-3
cdr3_length: 13
cdr3_aa: ASCRDTYGGNTIY

v_call: TRBV5-6
j_call: TRBJ2-5
cdr3_length: 13
cdr3_aa: ASSFRRGNQETQY

v_call: TRBV6-5
j_call: TRBJ2-7
cdr3_length: 12
cdr3_aa: ASSLGLQPYEQY

v_call: TRBV5-5
j_call: TRBJ1-2
cdr3_length: 11
cdr3_aa: ASSFASNYGYT

v_call: TRBV6-5
j_call: TRBJ2-3
cdr3_length: 11
cdr3_aa: ASGSTRGDTQY

v_call: TRBV7-6
j_call: TRBJ2-7
cdr3_length: 11
cdr3_aa: ASSLFRWDEQY

v_call: TRBV5-1
j_call: TRBJ2-7
cdr3_length: 12
cdr3_aa: ASSPATGAYEQY

v_call: TRBV7-2
j_call: TRBJ2-1
cdr3_length: 13
cdr3_aa: ASSPTSGRHNEQF

v_call: TRBV19
j_call: TRBJ2-1
cdr3_length: 13
cdr3_aa: ASSIGRGDRNEQF

v_call: TRBV20-1
j_call: TRBJ2-1
cdr3_length: 11
cdr3_aa: SATSGTYNEQF

v_call: TRBV4-1
j_call: TRBJ2-7
cdr3_length: 13
cdr3_aa: ASSQSPGGLYEQY

v_call: TRBV4-3
j_call: TRBJ2-2
cdr3_length: 13
cdr3_aa: ASSQGSVITGELF

v_call: TRBV28
j_call: TRBJ1-4
cdr3_length: 13
cdr3_aa: ASYPSGTRGEKLF

v_call: TRBV5-6
j_call: TRBJ2-7
cdr3_length: 13
cdr3_aa: ASSFRRGSSYEQY

v_call: TRBV5-4
j_call: TRBJ2-3
cdr3_length: 13
cdr3_aa: ASSLPTSGGDTQY

v_call: TRBV2
j_call: TRBJ2-7
cdr3_length: 11
cdr3_aa: ATERAEVSEQY

v_call: TRBV6-2/TRBV6-3
j_call: TRBJ2-5
cdr3_length: 11
cdr3_aa: ASSLGIQETQY

v_call: TRBV7-8
j_call: TRBJ2-7
cdr3_length: 13
cdr3_aa: ASSLVGGISYEQY

v_call: TRBV5-5
j_call: TRBJ1-3
cdr3_length: 13
cdr3_aa: ASSGDRDSGNTIY

v_call: TRBV20-1
j_call: TRBJ2-3
cdr3_length: 13
cdr3_aa: SASQGSSGMDTQY

v_call: TRBV7-9
j_call: TRBJ2-5
cdr3_length: 13
cdr3_aa: ASSARDRSQETQY

v_call: TRBV30
j_call: TRBJ1-5
cdr3_length: 10
cdr3_aa: AWGGGFQPQH

v_call: TRBV15
j_call: TRBJ2-2
cdr3_length: 13
cdr3_aa: ATSRGGINTGELF

v_call: TRBV7-2
j_call: TRBJ2-7
cdr3_length: 12
cdr3_aa: ASSFGSGDYEQY

v_call: TRBV30
j_call: TRBJ2-1
cdr3_length: 13
cdr3_aa: AWSVRLLGGNEQF

v_call: TRBV4-1
j_call: TRBJ2-5
cdr3_length: 12
cdr3_aa: ASSQVDRDGTQY

v_call: TRBV11-2
j_call: TRBJ2-7
cdr3_length: 14
cdr3_aa: ASSLNSGTGVFEQY

v_call: TRBV5-6
j_call: TRBJ2-1
cdr3_length: 13
cdr3_aa: ASSFERGETNEQF

v_call: TRBV30
j_call: TRBJ1-5
cdr3_length: 12
cdr3_aa: AWSGDNSNQPQH

v_call: TRBV18
j_call: TRBJ2-7
cdr3_length: 14
cdr3_aa: ASSQEPGQGGYEQY

v_call: TRBV19
j_call: TRBJ2-1
cdr3_length: 12
cdr3_aa: ASSIDSVYNEQF

v_call: TRBV20-1
j_call: TRBJ2-7
cdr3_length: 11
cdr3_aa: SAVGQGTREQY